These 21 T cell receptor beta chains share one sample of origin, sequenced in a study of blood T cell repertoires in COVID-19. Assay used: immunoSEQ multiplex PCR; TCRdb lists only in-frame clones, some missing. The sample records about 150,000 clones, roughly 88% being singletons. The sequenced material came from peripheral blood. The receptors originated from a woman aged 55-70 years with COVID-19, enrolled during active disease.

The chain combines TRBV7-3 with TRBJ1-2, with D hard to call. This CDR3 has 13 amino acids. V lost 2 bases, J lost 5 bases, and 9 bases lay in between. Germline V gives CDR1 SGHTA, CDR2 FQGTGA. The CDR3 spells CASSLSSEYGYTF. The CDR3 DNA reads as TGTGCCAGCAGCTTATCGTCTGAGTATGGCTACACCTTC.

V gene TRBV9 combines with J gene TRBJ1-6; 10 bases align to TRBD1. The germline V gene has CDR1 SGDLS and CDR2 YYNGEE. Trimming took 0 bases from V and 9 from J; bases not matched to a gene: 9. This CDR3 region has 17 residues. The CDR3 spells CASSVGVTGGEGSPLHF. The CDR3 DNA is TGTGCCAGCAGCGTAGGGGTGACAGGGGGCGAAGGTTCACCCCTCCACTTT.

CDR3 nucleotides: TGTGCCAGCAGTGAAGTGAGCACCGGGGAGCTGTTTTTT. Translation: CASSEVSTGELFF. The gene calls are TRBV6-1 and TRBJ2-2; no clear D gene. The V end was cut by 1 base, the J end by 4 bases, with 4 bases between. Germline CDR1 MNHNS, CDR2 SASEGT. The CDR3 length is 13 residues.

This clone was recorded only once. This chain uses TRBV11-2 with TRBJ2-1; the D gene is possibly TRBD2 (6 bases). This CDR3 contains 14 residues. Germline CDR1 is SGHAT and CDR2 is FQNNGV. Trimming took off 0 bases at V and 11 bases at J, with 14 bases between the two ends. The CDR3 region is CASSLDRVEGKQFF. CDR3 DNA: TGTGCCAGCAGCTTAGATCGAGTGGAGGGTAAGCAGTTCTTC. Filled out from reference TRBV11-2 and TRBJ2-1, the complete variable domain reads EAGVAQSPRYKIIEKRQSVAFWCNPISGHATLYWYQQILGQGPKLLIQFQNNGVVDDSQLPKDRFSAERLKGVDSTLKIQPAKLEDSAVYLCASSLDRVEGKQFFGPGTRLTVL.

The CDR3 sequence is CASSLTQALGGNTIYF. CDR3 nucleotide sequence: TGTGCCAGCTCACTGACACAGGCTCTCGGTGGAAACACCATATATTTT. The V call is TRBV18, the J call TRBJ1-3; tentative D call: TRBD1 (5 bases). Germline V gene sequence: CDR1 KGHSH, CDR2 LQKENI. The CDR3 consists of 16 residues. The V gene lost 4 bases and the J gene lost 3 bases, with 16 bases spanning the gap. The entire variable domain, with the rest obtained from reference TRBV18 and TRBJ1-3, is as follows: NAGVMQNPRHLVRRRGQEARLRCSPMKGHSHVYWYRQLPEEGLKFMVYLQKENIIDESGMPKERFSAEFPKEGPSILRIQQVVRGDSAAYFCASSLTQALGGNTIYFGEGSWLTVV.

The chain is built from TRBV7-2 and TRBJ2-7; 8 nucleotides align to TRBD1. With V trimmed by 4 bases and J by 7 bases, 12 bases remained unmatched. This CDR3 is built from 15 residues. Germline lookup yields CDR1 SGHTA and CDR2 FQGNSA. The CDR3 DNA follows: TGTGCCAGCAGCTCTCAGACAGGGGCGGTCGGGGAGCAGTACTTC. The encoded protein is CASSSQTGAVGEQYF.

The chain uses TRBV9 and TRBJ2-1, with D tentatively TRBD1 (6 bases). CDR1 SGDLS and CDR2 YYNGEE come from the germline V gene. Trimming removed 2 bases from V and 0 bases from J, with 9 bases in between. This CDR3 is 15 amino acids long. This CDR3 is CASSVTGSSYNEQFF. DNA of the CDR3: TGTGCCAGCAGCGTGACAGGTAGCTCCTACAATGAGCAGTTCTTC.

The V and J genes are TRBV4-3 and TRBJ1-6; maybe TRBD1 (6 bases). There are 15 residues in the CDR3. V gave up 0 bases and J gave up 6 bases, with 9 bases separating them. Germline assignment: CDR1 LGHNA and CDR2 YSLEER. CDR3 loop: CASSQDRDTNSPLHF. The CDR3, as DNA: TGCGCCAGCAGCCAAGACAGGGACACTAATTCACCCCTCCACTTT.

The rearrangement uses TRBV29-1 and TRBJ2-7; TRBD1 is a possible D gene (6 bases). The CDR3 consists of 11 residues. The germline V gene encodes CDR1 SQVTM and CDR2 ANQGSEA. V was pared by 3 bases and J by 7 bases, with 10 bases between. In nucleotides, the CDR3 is TGCAGCGTTGAGGACAGAATAGAGCAGTACTTC. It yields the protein CSVEDRIEQYF.

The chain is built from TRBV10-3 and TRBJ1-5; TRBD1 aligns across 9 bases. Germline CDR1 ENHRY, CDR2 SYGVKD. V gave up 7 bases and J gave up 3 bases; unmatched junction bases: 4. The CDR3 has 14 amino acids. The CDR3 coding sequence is TGTGCCATCAAGGGACAGGGTGACAATCAGCCCCAGCATTTT. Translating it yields CAIKGQGDNQPQHF.

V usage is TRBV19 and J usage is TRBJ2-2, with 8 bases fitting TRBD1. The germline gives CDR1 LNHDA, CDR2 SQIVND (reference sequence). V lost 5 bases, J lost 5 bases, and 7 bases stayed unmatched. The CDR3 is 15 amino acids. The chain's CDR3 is CASSGGQGWTGELFF. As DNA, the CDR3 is TGTGCCAGTAGTGGAGGACAGGGATGGACCGGGGAGCTGTTTTTT.

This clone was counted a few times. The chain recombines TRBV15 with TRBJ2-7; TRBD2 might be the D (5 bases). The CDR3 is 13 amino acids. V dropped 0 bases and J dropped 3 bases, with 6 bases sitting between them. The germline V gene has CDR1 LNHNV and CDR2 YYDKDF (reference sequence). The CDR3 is CATSRERVYEQYF. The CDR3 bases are TGTGCCACCAGCAGAGAGCGGGTCTACGAGCAGTACTTC.

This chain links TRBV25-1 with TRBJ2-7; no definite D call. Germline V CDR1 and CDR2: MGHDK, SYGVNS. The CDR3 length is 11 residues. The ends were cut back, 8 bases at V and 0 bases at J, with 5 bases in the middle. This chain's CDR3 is CASRFSYEQYF. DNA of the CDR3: TGTGCCAGCCGTTTCTCCTACGAGCAGTACTTC.

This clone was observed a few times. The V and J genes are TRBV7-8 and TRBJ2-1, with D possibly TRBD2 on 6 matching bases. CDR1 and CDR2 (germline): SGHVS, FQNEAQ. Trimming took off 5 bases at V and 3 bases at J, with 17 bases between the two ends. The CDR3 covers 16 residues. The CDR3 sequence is CASSRGRRGSYNEQFF. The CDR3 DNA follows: TGTGCCAGCAGCAGGGGTAGGAGGGGAAGCTACAATGAGCAGTTCTTC. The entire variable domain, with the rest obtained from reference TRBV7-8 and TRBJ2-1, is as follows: GAGVSQSPRYKVAKRGQDVALRCDPISGHVSLFWYQQALGQGPEFLTYFQNEAQLDKSGLPSDRFFAERPEGSVSTLKIQRTQQEDSAVYLCASSRGRRGSYNEQFFGPGTRLTVL.

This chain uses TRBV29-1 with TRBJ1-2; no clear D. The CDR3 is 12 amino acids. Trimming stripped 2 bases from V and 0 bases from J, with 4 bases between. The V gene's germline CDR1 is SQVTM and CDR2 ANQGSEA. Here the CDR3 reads CSVEHSNYGYTF. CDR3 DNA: TGCAGCGTTGAACATTCTAACTATGGCTACACCTTC. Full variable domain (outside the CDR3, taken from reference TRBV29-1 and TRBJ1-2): SAVISQKPSRDICQRGTSLTIQCQVDSQVTMMFWYRQQPGQSLTLIATANQGSEATYESGFVIDKFPISRPNLTFSTLTVSNMSPEDSSIYLCSVEHSNYGYTFGSGTRLTVV.

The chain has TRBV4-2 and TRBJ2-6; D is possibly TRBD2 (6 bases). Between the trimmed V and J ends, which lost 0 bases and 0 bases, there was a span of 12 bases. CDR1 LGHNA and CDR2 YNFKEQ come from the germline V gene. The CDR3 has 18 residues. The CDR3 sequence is CASSQERTSSSGANVLTF. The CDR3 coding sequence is TGTGCCAGCAGCCAAGAAAGAACTAGCAGCTCTGGGGCCAACGTCCTGACTTTC.

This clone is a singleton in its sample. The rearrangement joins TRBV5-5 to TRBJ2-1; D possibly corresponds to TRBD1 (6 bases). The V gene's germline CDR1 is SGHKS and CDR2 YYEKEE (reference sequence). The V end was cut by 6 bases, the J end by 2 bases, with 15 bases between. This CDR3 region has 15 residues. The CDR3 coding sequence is TGTGCCAGCACCGGCCTGGGGGCCCCCTACAATGAGCAGTTCTTC. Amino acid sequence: CASTGLGAPYNEQFF. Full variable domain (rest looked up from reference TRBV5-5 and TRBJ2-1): DAGVTQSPTHLIKTRGQQVTLRCSPISGHKSVSWYQQVLGQGPQFIFQYYEKEERGRGNFPDRFSARQFPNYSSELNVNALLLGDSALYLCASTGLGAPYNEQFFGPGTRLTVL.

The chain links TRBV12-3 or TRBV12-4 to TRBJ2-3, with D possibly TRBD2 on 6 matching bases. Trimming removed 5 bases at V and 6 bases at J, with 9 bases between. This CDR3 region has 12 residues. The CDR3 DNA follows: TGTGCCAGCAGTCTCAGCGGGGATACGCAGTATTTT. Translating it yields CASSLSGDTQYF.

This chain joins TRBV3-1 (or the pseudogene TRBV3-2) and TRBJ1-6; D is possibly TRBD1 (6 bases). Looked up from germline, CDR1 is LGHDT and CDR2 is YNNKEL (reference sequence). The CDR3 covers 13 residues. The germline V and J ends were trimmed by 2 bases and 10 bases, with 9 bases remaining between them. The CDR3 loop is CASSQSGDSPLHF. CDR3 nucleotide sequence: TGTGCCAGCAGCCAATCAGGGGACTCACCCCTCCACTTT.

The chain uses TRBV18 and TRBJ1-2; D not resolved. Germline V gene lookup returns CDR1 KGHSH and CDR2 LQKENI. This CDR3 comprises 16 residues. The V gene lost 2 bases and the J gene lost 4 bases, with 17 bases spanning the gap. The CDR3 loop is CASSPTGAEPSYGYTF. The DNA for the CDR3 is TGTGCCAGCTCACCAACTGGAGCTGAACCAAGCTATGGCTACACCTTC.

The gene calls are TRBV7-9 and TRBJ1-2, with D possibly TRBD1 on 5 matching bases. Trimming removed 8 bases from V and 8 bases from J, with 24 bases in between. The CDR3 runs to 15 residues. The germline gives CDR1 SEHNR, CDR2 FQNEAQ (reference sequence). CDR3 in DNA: TGTGCCAGCTCCTCTGGCGCTTCAACGGGGGTAGGCTACACCTTC. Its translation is CASSSGASTGVGYTF.